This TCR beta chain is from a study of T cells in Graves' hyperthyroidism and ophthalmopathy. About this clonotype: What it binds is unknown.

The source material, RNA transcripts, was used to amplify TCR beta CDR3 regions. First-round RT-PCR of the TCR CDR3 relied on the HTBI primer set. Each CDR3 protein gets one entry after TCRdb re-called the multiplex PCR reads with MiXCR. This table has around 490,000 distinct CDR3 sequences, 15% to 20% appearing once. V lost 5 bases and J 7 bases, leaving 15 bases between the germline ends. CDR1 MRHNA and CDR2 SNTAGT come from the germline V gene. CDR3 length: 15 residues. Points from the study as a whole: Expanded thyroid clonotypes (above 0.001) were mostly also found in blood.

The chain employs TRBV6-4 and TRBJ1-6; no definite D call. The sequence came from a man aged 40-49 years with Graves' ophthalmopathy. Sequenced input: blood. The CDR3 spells CASSTQPGGNSPLHF. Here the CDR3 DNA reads TGTGCCAGCAGTACTCAGCCGGGAGGGAATTCACCCCTCCACTTT.